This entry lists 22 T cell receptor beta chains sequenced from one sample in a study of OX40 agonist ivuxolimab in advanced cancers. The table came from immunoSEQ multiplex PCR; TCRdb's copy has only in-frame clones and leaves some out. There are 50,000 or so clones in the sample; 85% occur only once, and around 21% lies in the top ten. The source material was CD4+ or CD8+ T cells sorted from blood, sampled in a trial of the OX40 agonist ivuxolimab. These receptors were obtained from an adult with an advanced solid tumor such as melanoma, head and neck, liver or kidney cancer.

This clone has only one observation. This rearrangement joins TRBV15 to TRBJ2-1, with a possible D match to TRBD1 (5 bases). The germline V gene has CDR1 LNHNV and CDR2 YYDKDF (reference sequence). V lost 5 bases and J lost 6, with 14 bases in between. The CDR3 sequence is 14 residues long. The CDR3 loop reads CATSGQWQGNEQFF. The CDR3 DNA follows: TGTGCCACCAGCGGCCAGTGGCAGGGCAATGAGCAGTTCTTC. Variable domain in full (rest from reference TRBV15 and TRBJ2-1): DAMVIQNPRYQVTQFGKPVTLSCSQTLNHNVMYWYQQKSSQAPKLLFHYYDKDFNNEADTPDNFQSRRPNTSFCFLDIRSPGLGDTAMYLCATSGQWQGNEQFFGPGTRLTVL.

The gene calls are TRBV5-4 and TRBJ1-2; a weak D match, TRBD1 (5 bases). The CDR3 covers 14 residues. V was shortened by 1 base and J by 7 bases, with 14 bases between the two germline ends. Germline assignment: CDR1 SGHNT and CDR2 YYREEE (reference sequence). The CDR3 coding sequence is TGTGCCAGCAGCTTGCTAGGGACTGAATCTGGCTACACCTTC. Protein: CASSLLGTESGYTF.

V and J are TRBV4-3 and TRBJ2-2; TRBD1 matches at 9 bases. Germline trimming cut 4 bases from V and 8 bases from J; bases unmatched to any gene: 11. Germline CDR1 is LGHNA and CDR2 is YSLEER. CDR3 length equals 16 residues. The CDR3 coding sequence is TGCGCCAGCAGCCCCGGTGGACAGGGGTGGATAGGGGAGCTGTTTTTT. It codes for CASSPGGQGWIGELFF.

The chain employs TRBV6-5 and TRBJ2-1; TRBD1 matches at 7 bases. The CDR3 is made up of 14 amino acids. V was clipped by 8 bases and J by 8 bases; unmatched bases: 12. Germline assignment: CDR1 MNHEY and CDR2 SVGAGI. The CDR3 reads CASSNRQGRDEQFF. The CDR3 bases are TGTGCCAGCTCGAATCGACAGGGACGCGATGAGCAGTTCTTC.

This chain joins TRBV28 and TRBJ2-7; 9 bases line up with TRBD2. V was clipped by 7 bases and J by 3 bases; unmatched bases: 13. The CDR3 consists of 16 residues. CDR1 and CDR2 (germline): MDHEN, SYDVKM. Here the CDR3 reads CASTSLAGDLFYEQYF. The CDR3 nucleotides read TGTGCCAGCACTTCTTTAGCGGGGGACCTGTTCTACGAGCAGTACTTC. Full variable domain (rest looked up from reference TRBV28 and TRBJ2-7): DVKVTQSSRYLVKRTGEKVFLECVQDMDHENMFWYRQDPGLGLRLIYFSYDVKMKEKGDIPEGYSVSREKKERFSLILESASTNQTSMYLCASTSLAGDLFYEQYFGPGTRLTVT.

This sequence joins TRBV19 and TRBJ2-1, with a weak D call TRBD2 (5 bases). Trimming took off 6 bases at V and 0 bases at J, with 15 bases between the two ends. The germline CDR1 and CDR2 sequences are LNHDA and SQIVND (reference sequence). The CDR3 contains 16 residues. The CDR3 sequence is CASSPTPGFSYNEQFF. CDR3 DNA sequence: TGTGCCAGTAGCCCCACGCCGGGGTTCTCCTACAATGAGCAGTTCTTC.

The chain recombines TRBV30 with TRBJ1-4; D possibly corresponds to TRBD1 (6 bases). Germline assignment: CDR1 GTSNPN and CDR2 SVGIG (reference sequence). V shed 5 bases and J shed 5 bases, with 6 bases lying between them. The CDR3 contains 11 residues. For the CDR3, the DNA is TGTGCCTGGGGACAGAATGAAAAACTGTTTTTT. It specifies CAWGQNEKLFF.

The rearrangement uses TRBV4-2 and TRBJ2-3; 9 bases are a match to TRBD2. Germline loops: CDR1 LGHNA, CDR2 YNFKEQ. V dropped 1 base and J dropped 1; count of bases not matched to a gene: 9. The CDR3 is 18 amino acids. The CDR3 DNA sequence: TGTGCCAGCAGCCAAGTGGCGGGGGGGGTTGAGCGCACAGATACGCAGTATTTT. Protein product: CASSQVAGGVERTDTQYF.

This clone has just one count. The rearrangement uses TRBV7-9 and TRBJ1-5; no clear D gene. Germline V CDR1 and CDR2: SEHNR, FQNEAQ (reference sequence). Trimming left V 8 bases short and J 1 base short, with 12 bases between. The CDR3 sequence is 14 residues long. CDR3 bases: TGTGCCAGCGGCGGATCGGACAGCAATCAGCCCCAGCATTTT. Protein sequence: CASGGSDSNQPQHF.

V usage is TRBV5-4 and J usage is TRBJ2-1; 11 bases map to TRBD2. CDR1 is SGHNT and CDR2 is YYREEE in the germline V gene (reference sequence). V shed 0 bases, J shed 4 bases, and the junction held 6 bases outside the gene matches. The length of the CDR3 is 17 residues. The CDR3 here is CASSLGYLAGGYNEQFF. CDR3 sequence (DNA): TGTGCCAGCAGCTTGGGTTACCTAGCGGGGGGATACAATGAGCAGTTCTTC.

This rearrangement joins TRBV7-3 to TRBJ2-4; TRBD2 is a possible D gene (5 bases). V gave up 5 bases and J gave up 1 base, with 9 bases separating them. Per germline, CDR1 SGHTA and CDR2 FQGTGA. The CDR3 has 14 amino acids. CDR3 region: CASSPSGAKNIQYF. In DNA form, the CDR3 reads TGTGCCAGCAGCCCATCGGGGGCCAAAAACATTCAGTACTTC. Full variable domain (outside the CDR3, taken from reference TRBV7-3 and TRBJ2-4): GAGVSQTPSNKVTEKGKYVELRCDPISGHTALYWYRQSLGQGPEFLIYFQGTGAADDSGLPNDRFFAVRPEGSVSTLKIQRTERGDSAVYLCASSPSGAKNIQYFGAGTRLSVL.

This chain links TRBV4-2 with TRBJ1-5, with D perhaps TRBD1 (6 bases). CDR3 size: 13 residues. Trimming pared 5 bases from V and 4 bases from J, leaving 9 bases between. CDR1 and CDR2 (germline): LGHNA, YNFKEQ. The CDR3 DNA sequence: TGTGCCAGCAGCTCAGGGGTGAATCAGCCCCAGCATTTT. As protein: CASSSGVNQPQHF.

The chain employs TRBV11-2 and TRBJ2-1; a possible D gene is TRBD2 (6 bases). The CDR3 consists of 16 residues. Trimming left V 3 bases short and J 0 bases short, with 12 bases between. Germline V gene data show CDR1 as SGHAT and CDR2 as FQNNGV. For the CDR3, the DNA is TGTGCCAGCAGCTTCGGAGGGTTCCTCTCCTACAATGAGCAGTTCTTC. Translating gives CASSFGGFLSYNEQFF.

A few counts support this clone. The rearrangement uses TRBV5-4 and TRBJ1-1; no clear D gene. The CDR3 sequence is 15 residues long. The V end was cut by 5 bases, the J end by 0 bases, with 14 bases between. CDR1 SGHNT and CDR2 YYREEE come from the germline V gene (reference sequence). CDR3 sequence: CASSPGRIMNTEAFF. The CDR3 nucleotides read TGTGCCAGCAGTCCCGGAAGGATTATGAACACTGAAGCTTTCTTT.

CDR3 residues: CASSQDRGEETQYF. CDR3 in DNA: TGCGCCAGCAGCCAAGACCGGGGGGAAGAGACCCAGTACTTC. This chain links TRBV4-3 with TRBJ2-5; 7 bases are a match to TRBD2. The CDR3 spans 14 residues. From germline, CDR1 is LGHNA and CDR2 YSLEER. V gave up 0 bases and J gave up 3 bases; unmatched junction bases: 1.

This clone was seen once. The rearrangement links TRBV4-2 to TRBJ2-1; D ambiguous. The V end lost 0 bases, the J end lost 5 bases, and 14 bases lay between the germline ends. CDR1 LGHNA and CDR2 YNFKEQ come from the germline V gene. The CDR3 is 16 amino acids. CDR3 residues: CASSQEAIPSNNEQFF. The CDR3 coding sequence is TGTGCCAGCAGCCAAGAGGCCATCCCAAGTAACAATGAGCAGTTCTTC.

CDR3: CASSLVGVGEETQYF. DNA for the CDR3: TGCGCCAGCAGCTTGGTTGGGGTGGGCGAAGAGACCCAGTACTTC. This chain links TRBV5-1 with TRBJ2-5, with D unresolved. This CDR3 spans 15 amino acids. Trimming shortened V by 0 bases and J by 3 bases, and 12 bases separated the two germline ends. Germline assignment: CDR1 SGHRS and CDR2 YFSETQ.

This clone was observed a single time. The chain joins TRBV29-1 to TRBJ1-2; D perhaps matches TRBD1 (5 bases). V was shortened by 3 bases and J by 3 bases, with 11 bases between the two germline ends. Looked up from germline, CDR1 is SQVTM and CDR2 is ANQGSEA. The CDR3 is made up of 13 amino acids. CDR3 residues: CSVDQGGDYGYTF. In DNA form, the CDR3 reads TGCAGCGTTGACCAGGGTGGCGACTATGGCTACACCTTC.

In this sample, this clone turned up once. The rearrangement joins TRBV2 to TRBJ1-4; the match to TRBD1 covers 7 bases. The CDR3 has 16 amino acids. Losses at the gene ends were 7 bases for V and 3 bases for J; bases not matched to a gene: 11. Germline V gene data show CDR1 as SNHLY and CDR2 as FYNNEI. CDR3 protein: CASTAGGMVANEKLFF. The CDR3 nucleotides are TGTGCCAGCACGGCAGGGGGAATGGTGGCTAATGAAAAACTGTTTTTT.

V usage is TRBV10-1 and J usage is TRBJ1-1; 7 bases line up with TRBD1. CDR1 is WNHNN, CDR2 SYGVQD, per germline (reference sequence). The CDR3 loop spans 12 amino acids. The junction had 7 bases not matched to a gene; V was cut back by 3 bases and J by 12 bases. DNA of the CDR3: TGCGCCAGCAGTGAAGGAGGGACAGCTCCTTTCTTT. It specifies CASSEGGTAPFF.

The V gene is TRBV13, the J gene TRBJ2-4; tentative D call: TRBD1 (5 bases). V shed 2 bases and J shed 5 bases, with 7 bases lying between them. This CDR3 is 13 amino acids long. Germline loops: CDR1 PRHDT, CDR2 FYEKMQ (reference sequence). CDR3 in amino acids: CASSLKGENIQYF. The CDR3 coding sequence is TGTGCCAGCAGCTTAAAAGGGGAAAACATTCAGTACTTC.

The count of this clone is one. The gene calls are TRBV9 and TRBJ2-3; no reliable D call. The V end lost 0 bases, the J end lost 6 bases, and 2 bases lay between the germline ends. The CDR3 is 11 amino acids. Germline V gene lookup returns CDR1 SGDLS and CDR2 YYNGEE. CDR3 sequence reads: CASSVGDTQYF. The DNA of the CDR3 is TGTGCCAGCAGCGTAGGGGATACGCAGTATTTT.